Ten or more counts support the clone carrying this TCR beta chain. Its matching antigen is unknown. Trimming removed 6 bases from V and 3 bases from J; junction bases left unmatched: 16. Germline V CDR1 and CDR2: SQVTM, ANQGSEA. The length of the CDR3 is 17 residues. This sample was taken from a study of identical twins. Study-level findings and limits: Potential partial confounding of zero-insertion analyses by invariant MAIT and iNKT cells was noted. Reduced insertions were recorded for abundant cord blood beta clonotypes, with no such pattern in memory repertoires. Shared out-of-frame alpha sequences (those common to twins) showed excess low generation probability.

TCRdb itself ran the 5' RACE reads through MiXCR, one entry per CDR3 protein. The repertoire holds under 900,000 distinct CDR3 sequences, with around an eighth as singletons. Only healthy Caucasians were enrolled as donors. These records were also assigned to another study, of yellow fever vaccine responses in identical twins.

The sample was PBMCs. The clonotype was recovered from a woman between 18 and 29 years old in good health. The V and J genes are TRBV29-1 and TRBJ2-1, with 8 positions matching TRBD1. CDR3 residues: CSVRKGSFTGGYNEQFF. The CDR3 region has the DNA TGCAGCGTGCGAAAGGGAAGTTTCACAGGGGGCTACAATGAGCAGTTCTTC.